Following are 9 T cell receptor beta chains from one sample sequenced in a study of Ad26.COV2.S vaccination and SARS-CoV-2 variants. TCRdb keeps only in-frame clones here, not all; method: immunoSEQ multiplex PCR. The table shows 350,000 to 500,000 clones, with 80% to 95% occurring only once. Treatment given: some 20 received Ad26.COV2.S at low or high dose, single or two shots; five or six received placebo; per-sample allocation not given. Collection of the samples took place on day 63 after the first injection of vaccine or placebo. The sample in question was peripheral blood, obtained in a trial of Ad26.COV2.S vaccine versus placebo. The receptors originated from a person aged 18-60 years who received the Ad26.COV2.S COVID-19 vaccine or a placebo.

The chain couples TRBV10-3 to TRBJ2-2; 11 bases agree with TRBD2. CDR1 and CDR2 from the germline V gene are ENHRY and SYGVKD. V gave up 10 bases and J gave up 3 bases; unmatched junction bases: 13. The CDR3 runs 17 residues. The CDR3 region has the DNA TGTGCCACCACCGGGGTAGCGGGAGGGGGTGACACCGGGGAGCTGTTTTTT. Translated: CATTGVAGGGDTGELFF.

This chain connects TRBV4-1 to TRBJ1-1, with D tentatively TRBD1 (5 bases). The CDR3 covers 17 residues. Between the trimmed V and J ends, which lost 2 bases and 3 bases, there was a span of 19 bases. Germline CDR1 and CDR2: MGHRA and YSYEKL. The CDR3 reads CASSQSPGGEEDTEAFF. In nucleotides, the CDR3 is TGCGCCAGCAGCCAATCCCCTGGAGGGGAGGAGGACACTGAAGCTTTCTTT.

This chain uses TRBV7-2 with TRBJ2-2; D not certain. The CDR3 spans 14 residues. CDR1 is SGHTA, CDR2 FQGNSA, per germline. Trimming cost V 6 bases and J 1 base, with 9 bases left between them. The CDR3 reads CASRIHVNTGELFF. The CDR3 DNA reads TGTGCCAGCAGGATACACGTGAACACCGGGGAGCTGTTTTTT.

The rearrangement joins TRBV5-6 to TRBJ1-6; D possibly corresponds to TRBD1 (5 bases). V gave up 5 bases and J gave up 7 bases, with 16 bases separating them. This CDR3 region has 15 residues. Germline V gives CDR1 SGHDT, CDR2 YYEEEE. CDR3 nucleotides: TGTGCCAGCAGTCCAGAAGGGGTCGGGAATTCACCCCTCCACTTT. It codes for CASSPEGVGNSPLHF.

The CDR3 DNA is TGTGCCAGCAACTTTCAGGGGGCGCTCCACAATGAGCAGTTCTTC. Amino acids: CASNFQGALHNEQFF. This rearrangement joins TRBV6-5 to TRBJ2-1; 8 bases fit TRBD1. V dropped 7 bases and J dropped 5; count of bases not matched to a gene: 10. This CDR3 has 15 amino acids. Looked up from germline, CDR1 is MNHEY and CDR2 is SVGAGI.

CDR3 bases: TGCGCCAGCAGCCATGGGGAGGGGCTCGGCGGGGGAAACACCATATATTTT. It yields the protein CASSHGEGLGGGNTIYF. The chain recombines TRBV4-3 with TRBJ1-3, with D tentatively TRBD1 (5 bases). The germline CDR1 and CDR2 sequences are LGHNA and YSLEER. V was clipped by 3 bases and J by 4 bases, with 19 bases between them. CDR3 length equals 17 residues.

The rearrangement links TRBV27 to TRBJ2-7; 12 positions agree with TRBD2. V shed 6 bases and J 7 bases; nucleotides not matched to a gene: 16. The CDR3 runs to 17 residues. Germline values: CDR1 MNHEY, CDR2 SMNVEV (reference sequence). CDR3 sequence (DNA): TGTGCCAGCAGCCCCAGTCCAGGACTAGCGGGAACGGAGGAGCAGTACTTC. Encoded protein: CASSPSPGLAGTEEQYF.

This rearrangement joins TRBV27 to TRBJ2-7, with 8 bases matching TRBD1. Trimming at V came to 4 bases and at J to 2 bases, leaving 10 bases not matched to a gene. The CDR3 is made up of 16 amino acids. Germline values: CDR1 MNHEY, CDR2 SMNVEV (reference sequence). In DNA form, the CDR3 reads TGTGCCAGCAGTTCGTTAGGACAGGGAATAACCTACGAGCAGTACTTC. Protein: CASSSLGQGITYEQYF.

The chain uses TRBV6-5 and TRBJ2-2; tentative D call: TRBD2 (6 bases). The V gene's germline CDR1 is MNHEY and CDR2 SVGAGI. V was clipped by 10 bases and J by 5 bases, with 17 bases between them. This CDR3 region has 14 residues. The CDR3 sequence is CATRAGFITGELFF. CDR3 nucleotide sequence: TGTGCCACCAGGGCGGGATTTATAACCGGGGAGCTGTTTTTT.